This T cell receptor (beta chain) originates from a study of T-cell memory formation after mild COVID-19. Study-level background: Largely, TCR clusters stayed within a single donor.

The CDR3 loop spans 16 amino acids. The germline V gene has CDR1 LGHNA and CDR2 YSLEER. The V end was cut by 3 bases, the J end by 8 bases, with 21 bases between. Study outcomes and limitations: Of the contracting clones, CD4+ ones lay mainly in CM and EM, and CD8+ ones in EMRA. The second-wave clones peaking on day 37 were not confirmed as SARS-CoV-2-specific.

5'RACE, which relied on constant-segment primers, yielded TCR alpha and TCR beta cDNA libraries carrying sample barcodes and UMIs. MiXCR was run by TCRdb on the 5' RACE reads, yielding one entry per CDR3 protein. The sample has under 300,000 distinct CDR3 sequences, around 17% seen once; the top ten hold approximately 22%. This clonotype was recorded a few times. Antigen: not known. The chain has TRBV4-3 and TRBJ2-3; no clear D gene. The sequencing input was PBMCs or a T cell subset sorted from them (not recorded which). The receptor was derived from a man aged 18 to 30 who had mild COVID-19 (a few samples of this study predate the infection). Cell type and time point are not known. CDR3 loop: CASSQDGNHLLTTQYF. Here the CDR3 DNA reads TGCGCCAGCAGCCAGGACGGCAATCACCTCCTCACTACGCAGTATTTT.